Detailed here is one TCR beta chain. Its specificity is unknown. These data come from a study of vaccination and CD4 T cells after COVID-19. Study background: Overlapping peptides of the spike proteins of SARS-CoV-2, HCoV-NL63, HCoV-OC43 and HCoV-229E were used for cell stimulation.

This CDR3 spans 17 amino acids. V lost 3 bases and J 4 bases, leaving 21 bases between the germline ends. Germline values: CDR1 LNHDA, CDR2 SQIVND (reference sequence). Points from the study as a whole: For convalescent patients, a median approximately 84% of reactive clones surfaced exclusively after vaccination.

An Oncomine TCR Beta short-read assay was used to sequence the DNA from cultured CD4+ T cells. Using the QIAamp micro DNA kit, genomic DNA was extracted from the CD4+ T cells that had been cultured. TCRdb reanalysed the PCR reads using MiXCR and keeps one entry per CDR3 protein. The sample yields about 14,000 distinct CDR3 sequences, 50% to 75% seen once. The treatment here: approximately 9-day PBMC culture with coronavirus spike peptide pools or control peptides (ViraFEST assay). Material: CD4+ T cells from blood, cultured in vitro. This clonotype originated in a human donor who had recovered from COVID-19. The chain has TRBV19 and TRBJ1-2; TRBD1 is a possible D gene (6 bases). CDR3 sequence reads: CASSMVQGVLGGYGYTF. CDR3 DNA: TGTGCCAGTAGTATGGTACAGGGCGTGTTAGGGGGCTATGGCTACACCTTC. Full variable domain (rest looked up from reference TRBV19 and TRBJ1-2): DGGITQSPKYLFRKEGQNVTLSCEQNLNHDAMYWYRQDPGQGLRLIYYSQIVNDFQKGDIAEGYSVSREKKESFPLTVTSAQKNPTAFYLCASSMVQGVLGGYGYTFGSGTRLTVV.